These 13 T cell receptor beta chains came from one sample sequenced in a study of T cells in Graves' hyperthyroidism and ophthalmopathy. RNA transcripts gave rise to amplified TCR beta CDR3 regions. The HTBI primer set drove a first-round RT-PCR of the TCR CDR3. TCRdb analysed the multiplex PCR reads with MiXCR anew, one entry per CDR3 protein. The top ten hold 35% of the sample, which has approximately 250,000 distinct CDR3 sequences, about 25% seen once. Source material: blood. The receptor source for this set is a woman between 35 and 50 years old with Graves' ophthalmopathy.

This clonotype was counted a single time. V is TRBV20-1 and J is TRBJ2-7; 7 bases align to TRBD2. V lost 0 bases, J lost 0 bases, and 8 bases stayed unmatched. The germline V gene encodes CDR1 DFQATT and CDR2 SNEGSKA (reference sequence). The CDR3 is 16 residues long. CDR3 DNA: TGCAGTGCTAGAGATAGTTCACGCGGGAGCTCCTACGAGCAGTACTTC. Translated, it gives CSARDSSRGSSYEQYF.

The chain combines TRBV11-2 with TRBJ1-1; D gene ambiguous. Germline CDR1 reads SGHAT; CDR2 reads FQNNGV. Trimming removed 5 bases at V and 1 base at J, with 8 bases between. The CDR3 has 13 amino acids. CDR3 region: CASSPPQNTEAFF. In nucleotides, the CDR3 is TGTGCCAGCAGCCCTCCCCAGAACACTGAAGCTTTCTTT. The full variable domain, in which reference TRBV11-2 and TRBJ1-1 provide the parts outside the CDR3, is EAGVAQSPRYKIIEKRQSVAFWCNPISGHATLYWYQQILGQGPKLLIQFQNNGVVDDSQLPKDRFSAERLKGVDSTLKIQPAKLEDSAVYLCASSPPQNTEAFFGQGTRLTVV.

Comment on this clonotype: A read error is possible here, since a much larger clone lies one base away. The gene calls are TRBV9 and TRBJ2-2; a possible D gene is TRBD1 (6 bases). The germline V and J ends were trimmed by 6 bases and 3 bases, with 21 bases remaining between them. The CDR3 is made up of 17 amino acids. Germline-derived CDR1 and CDR2 are SGDLS and YYNGEE. Here the CDR3 DNA reads TGTGCCAGCATCGCCTGGGACATTAAGGGCGACACCGGGGAGCTGTTTTTT. Translated, it gives CASIAWDIKGDTGELFF.

The rearrangement joins TRBV2 to TRBJ1-3, with 7 bases aligning to TRBD1. The CDR3 has 15 amino acids. Losses at the gene ends were 4 bases for V and 0 bases for J; bases not matched to a gene: 3. CDR1 and CDR2 (germline): SNHLY, FYNNEI. CDR3 region: CASSGQGNSGNTIYF. CDR3 DNA: TGTGCCAGCAGTGGACAGGGTAACTCTGGAAACACCATATATTTT.

This clonotype was seen ten or more times. V usage is TRBV2 and J usage is TRBJ1-5, with 9 bases that match TRBD1. The CDR3 contains 14 residues. Unmatched junction bases numbered 5, after V lost 5 bases and J lost 6 bases. CDR1 and CDR2 (germline): SNHLY, FYNNEI. CDR3 sequence (DNA): TGTGCCAGCAGTACCGAGACAGGGGGTCAGCCCCAGCATTTT. This translates into CASSTETGGQPQHF. The full variable domain, with the rest looked up from reference TRBV2 and TRBJ1-5, is EPEVTQTPSHQVTQMGQEVILRCVPISNHLYFYWYRQILGQKVEFLVSFYNNEISEKSEIFDDQFSVERPDGSNFTLKIRSTKLEDSAMYFCASSTETGGQPQHFGDGTRLSIL.

In its sample, this clonotype was seen once. CDR3 region: CASRRARTDPANTGELFF. The CDR3 region has the DNA TGTGCCAGCAGGCGGGCTCGAACAGATCCCGCGAACACCGGGGAGCTGTTTTTT. The chain employs TRBV27 and TRBJ2-2, with D perhaps TRBD2 (5 bases). V dropped 6 bases and J dropped 0 bases, with 20 bases sitting between them. CDR3 length: 18 amino acids. Germline V gene sequence: CDR1 MNHEY, CDR2 SMNVEV (reference sequence).

This clonotype was detected ten times or more. This rearrangement joins TRBV5-1 to TRBJ2-2; D gene ambiguous. The germline V gene encodes CDR1 SGHRS and CDR2 YFSETQ. This CDR3 is 14 amino acids long. The V gene lost 0 bases and the J gene lost 5 bases, with 8 bases spanning the gap. The CDR3 coding sequence is TGCGCCAGCAGCTTGGTGGCGCCTACCGGGGAGCTGTTTTTT. Amino acid sequence: CASSLVAPTGELFF.

This clonotype was seen many times. V is TRBV27 and J is TRBJ2-3; 10 nucleotides align to TRBD2. Trimming cost V 3 bases and J 3 bases; bases outside gene matches: 3. This CDR3 is built from 15 residues. In germline, CDR1 is MNHEY, CDR2 SMNVEV (reference sequence). The CDR3 here is CASSLLAGGTDTQYF. The CDR3, as DNA: TGTGCCAGCAGTTTGTTAGCGGGAGGTACAGATACGCAGTATTTT.

The V call is TRBV6-2 or TRBV6-3, the J call TRBJ2-7; 7 bases line up with TRBD1. This CDR3 is built from 15 residues. Germline V CDR1 and CDR2: MNHEY, SVGEGT. V lost 2 bases, J lost 2 bases, and 6 bases stayed unmatched. The CDR3 coding sequence is TGTGCCAGCAGTTACGGTAAAACAGGGGCCTACGAGCAGTACTTC. This translates into CASSYGKTGAYEQYF.

Details on this clonotype: This may be a read error, as it is one base from a much larger clone. The gene calls are TRBV11-2 and TRBJ2-5; D unresolved. Trimming removed 3 bases from V and 0 bases from J, with 11 bases in between. The CDR3 loop spans 15 amino acids. The germline CDR1 and CDR2 sequences are SGHAT and FQNNGV. The CDR3 reads CASSFRMAYQETQYF. CDR3 DNA: TGTGCCAGCAGCTTCCGCATGGCGTACCAAGAGACCCAGTACTTC.

This clonotype was found many times. V gene TRBV4-2 combines with J gene TRBJ2-7, with 9 nucleotides matching TRBD2. The CDR3 has 16 residues. After removal of 4 bases from V and 7 bases from J, the junction contained 14 bases not matched to a gene. Germline V gives CDR1 LGHNA, CDR2 YNFKEQ. DNA for the CDR3: TGTGCCAGCAGCCCGAGCCCCCTAGCGGGGCCTACGGAGCAGTACTTC. This codes for CASSPSPLAGPTEQYF.

With regard to this clonotype: At one boundary the junction diverges from the germline segment, which might be a read error. CDR3 DNA sequence: TGTGCCAGTAGTTCCTCGGCACAGCTTAACTATGGCTACATCTTC. It yields the protein CASSSSAQLNYGYIF. V is TRBV19 and J is TRBJ1-2; D gene ambiguous. This CDR3 contains 15 residues. Looked up from germline, CDR1 is LNHDA and CDR2 is SQIVND (reference sequence).

This clonotype was recorded many times. The chain uses TRBV4-1 and TRBJ2-5, with 13 bases aligning to TRBD2. This CDR3 has 15 amino acids. Germline V gene sequence: CDR1 MGHRA, CDR2 YSYEKL. V gave up 5 bases and J gave up 4 bases; unmatched junction bases: 4. The CDR3 DNA reads as TGCGCCAGCAGCTTACGGACTAGCGGGAGAGAGACCCAGTACTTC. This gives the protein CASSLRTSGRETQYF.